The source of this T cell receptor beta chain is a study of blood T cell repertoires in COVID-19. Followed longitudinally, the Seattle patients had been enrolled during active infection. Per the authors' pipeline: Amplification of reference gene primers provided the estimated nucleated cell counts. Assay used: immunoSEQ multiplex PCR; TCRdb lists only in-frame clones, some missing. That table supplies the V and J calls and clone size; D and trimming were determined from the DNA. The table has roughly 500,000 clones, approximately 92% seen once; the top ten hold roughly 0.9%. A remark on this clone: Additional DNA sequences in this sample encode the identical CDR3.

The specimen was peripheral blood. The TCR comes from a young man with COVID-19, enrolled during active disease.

CDR3 region: CASSLQGNTEAFF. In DNA form, the CDR3 reads TGTGCCAGCAGCTTACAGGGTAACACTGAAGCTTTCTTT. J is TRBJ1-1 and V is TRBV11-2, with D maybe TRBD1 (5 bases). V gave up 2 bases and J gave up 2 bases, with 6 bases separating them. CDR1 and CDR2 from the germline V gene are SGHAT and FQNNGV. The CDR3 sequence is 13 residues long.